The 24 T cell receptor beta chains reported below all come from one sample, sequenced in a study of early T cells in non-severe SARS-CoV-2 infection. TCRdb redid the calling of the 5' RACE reads with MiXCR, one entry per CDR3 protein. The table records 25,000 to 30,000 distinct CDR3 sequences, approximately 4.8% of them present only once. Sequencing input: whole blood. All receptors come from an adult who was a healthcare worker with PCR-confirmed SARS-CoV-2 infection or an uninfected control (not recorded which).

This clonotype showed up many times. The chain combines TRBV12-2 with TRBJ1-4; the table's D call, TRBD1, has no DNA check behind it. TRBV12-2 is a listed pseudogene. This CDR3 comprises 15 residues. CDR3 in DNA: TGTGCAAGTCGCTTAGAGACAGGGCTTAAGGAAAAACTGTTTTTT. Residues: CASRLETGLKEKLFF.

In its sample, this clonotype was seen many times. The chain carries TRBV5-1 and TRBJ2-1, with 7 bases fitting TRBD2. The length of the CDR3 is 14 residues. Germline trimming cut 4 bases from V and 3 bases from J; bases unmatched to any gene: 4. CDR1 is SGHRS, CDR2 YFSETQ, per germline. The CDR3 is CASSGAGDYNEQFF. CDR3 sequence (DNA): TGCGCCAGCAGCGGCGCGGGGGACTACAATGAGCAGTTCTTC.

In its sample, this clonotype was seen many times. The CDR3 DNA reads as TGTGCCAGCAGCCCTGCGTCGCTGCGAAGCACAGATACGCAGTATTTT. This codes for CASSPASLRSTDTQYF. The rearrangement links TRBV5-4 to TRBJ2-3; D call uncertain. Germline CDR1 is SGHNT and CDR2 is YYREEE (reference sequence). V lost 4 bases and J lost 0, with 15 bases in between. The CDR3 is made up of 16 amino acids.

The rearrangement joins TRBV18 to TRBJ1-5; D is uncertain. The V and J ends lost 6 bases and 1 base respectively, with 4 bases between them. CDR1 KGHSH and CDR2 LQKENI come from the germline V gene. The CDR3 totals 12 residues. CDR3 sequence reads: CASSQSNQPQHF. The CDR3 nucleotides read TGTGCCAGCTCTCAGAGCAATCAGCCCCAGCATTTT. The variable domain in full, with the rest retrieved from reference TRBV18 and TRBJ1-5, is NAGVMQNPRHLVRRRGQEARLRCSPMKGHSHVYWYRQLPEEGLKFMVYLQKENIIDESGMPKERFSAEFPKEGPSILRIQQVVRGDSAAYFCASSQSNQPQHFGDGTRLSIL.

This clonotype came up many times. The V call is TRBV12-3 or TRBV12-4, the J call TRBJ1-2; D uncertain. Trimming cost V 3 bases and J 5 bases, with 10 bases left between them. The CDR3 is made up of 13 amino acids. Here the CDR3 DNA reads TGTGCCAGCAGTTTCTCGGGGAAGTATGGCTACACCTTC. Its protein is CASSFSGKYGYTF.

V usage is TRBV11-2 and J usage is TRBJ2-1; D not certain. Trimming took 1 base from V and 5 from J, leaving 9 bases between them. CDR1 SGHAT and CDR2 FQNNGV come from the germline V gene. This CDR3 has 14 amino acids. As DNA, the CDR3 is TGTGCCAGCAGCTTAGCCATACTTAACAATGAGCAGTTCTTC. The encoded protein is CASSLAILNNEQFF.

The chain has TRBV4-1 and TRBJ1-5; D is unclear. The CDR3 has 13 residues. Germline CDR1 is MGHRA and CDR2 is YSYEKL. V lost 1 base and J lost 2, with 3 bases in between. The CDR3 is CASSQGRNQPQHF. CDR3 coding DNA: TGCGCCAGCAGCCAAGGGCGCAATCAGCCCCAGCATTTT.

The sample holds many counts of this clonotype. In DNA form, the CDR3 reads TGTGCCAGCTCAACTAGCACAGATACGCAGTATTTT. Translated: CASSTSTDTQYF. The chain recombines TRBV18 with TRBJ2-3; D gene ambiguous. The V and J ends lost 5 bases and 0 bases respectively, with 3 bases between them. This CDR3 has 12 amino acids. Per germline, CDR1 KGHSH and CDR2 LQKENI.

About this clonotype: A much larger clone lies a single base off, so this may be a read error. The chain joins TRBV18 to TRBJ2-7; 7 bases are shared with TRBD1. This CDR3 has 14 amino acids. V shed 5 bases and J 8 bases; nucleotides not matched to a gene: 12. Germline V gene lookup returns CDR1 KGHSH and CDR2 LQKENI. The CDR3 DNA reads TGTGCCAGCTCATACGCAGGGGGATCTCGGAAGCAGTACTTC. It yields the protein CASSYAGGSRKQYF.

This clonotype appeared many times. The V call is TRBV4-1, the J call TRBJ2-4; possibly TRBD2 for D (5 bases). CDR3 length: 15 amino acids. The ends were cut back, 4 bases at V and 1 base at J, with 11 bases in the middle. Germline loops: CDR1 MGHRA, CDR2 YSYEKL. CDR3 loop: CASSLIGEAKNIQYF. The CDR3 DNA sequence: TGCGCCAGCAGCCTAATCGGGGAGGCCAAAAACATTCAGTACTTC.

This clonotype turned up a few times. The chain recombines TRBV10-1 with TRBJ2-3, with TRBD2 matching over 8 bases. The V gene's germline CDR1 is WNHNN and CDR2 SYGVQD (reference sequence). V was clipped by 0 bases and J by 6 bases; unmatched bases: 5. The CDR3 length is 15 residues. The CDR3 DNA reads as TGCGCCAGCAGTGAGTCAAGCGGGGGACGGGATACGCAGTATTTT. Protein sequence: CASSESSGGRDTQYF.

The chain is built from TRBV5-1 and TRBJ1-1, with TRBD1 identical over 9 bases. The germline V gene encodes CDR1 SGHRS and CDR2 YFSETQ. This CDR3 contains 15 residues. V lost 5 bases and J lost 4; bases outside the gene matches: 9. CDR3 loop: CASRNRDRESTEAFF. CDR3 sequence (DNA): TGCGCCAGCAGGAACCGGGACAGGGAGTCCACTGAAGCTTTCTTT.

This clonotype was recorded at least ten times. This chain links TRBV5-1 with TRBJ1-4; D is undetermined. Germline lookup yields CDR1 SGHRS and CDR2 YFSETQ. Trimming left V 1 base short and J 0 bases short, with 13 bases between. The CDR3 has 17 residues. The CDR3 spells CASSLWGGTATNEKLFF. The CDR3 bases are TGCGCCAGCAGCTTGTGGGGAGGAACTGCAACTAATGAAAAACTGTTTTTT.

This clonotype was detected ten times or more. V gene TRBV29-1 combines with J gene TRBJ2-2, with D tentatively TRBD1 (6 bases). The V end lost 3 bases, the J end lost 7 bases, and 15 bases lay between the germline ends. Germline lookup yields CDR1 SQVTM and CDR2 ANQGSEA. The CDR3 sequence is 14 residues long. The CDR3 loop reads CSVEIQGFVGELFF. The CDR3 DNA is TGCAGCGTTGAGATACAGGGATTCGTCGGGGAGCTGTTTTTT.

This clonotype was found a few times. The chain carries TRBV18 and TRBJ2-3; 7 bases fit TRBD2. V dropped 0 bases and J dropped 0; count of bases not matched to a gene: 3. CDR3 size: 16 residues. Germline V gene data show CDR1 as KGHSH and CDR2 as LQKENI. CDR3 DNA sequence: TGTGCCAGCTCACCACCGCGGCGGGGGAGCACAGATACGCAGTATTTT. This codes for CASSPPRRGSTDTQYF. Using reference TRBV18 and TRBJ2-3 for the parts outside the CDR3, the full variable domain is NAGVMQNPRHLVRRRGQEARLRCSPMKGHSHVYWYRQLPEEGLKFMVYLQKENIIDESGMPKERFSAEFPKEGPSILRIQQVVRGDSAAYFCASSPPRRGSTDTQYFGPGTRLTVL.

This clonotype has ten or more counts. In DNA, the CDR3 is TGTGCCAGCAGTTACTCGCTTCCCCGGCCCGGGGACAGATTCTACGAGCAGTACTTC. It translates to CASSYSLPRPGDRFYEQYF. The chain combines TRBV6-5 with TRBJ2-7; TRBD1 matches at 7 bases. CDR3 size: 19 residues. V lost 0 bases and J lost 3; bases outside the gene matches: 17. Germline V gene lookup returns CDR1 MNHEY and CDR2 SVGAGI.

This clonotype has ten or more counts. The chain recombines TRBV12-3 or TRBV12-4 with TRBJ2-1; 8 bases align to TRBD2. The V and J ends lost 3 bases and 0 bases, in that order; junction bases with no gene match: 4. The CDR3 contains 16 residues. The CDR3 reads CASSLIGGDSYNEQFF. CDR3 coding DNA: TGTGCCAGCAGTTTGATCGGGGGGGACTCCTACAATGAGCAGTTCTTC.

The chain joins TRBV28 to TRBJ2-7; D is possibly TRBD1 (6 bases). The V gene lost 6 bases and the J gene lost 2 bases, with 14 bases spanning the gap. Germline values: CDR1 MDHEN, CDR2 SYDVKM. The CDR3 spans 14 residues. The CDR3 DNA sequence: TGTGCCAGCAGGTCGGGACACTCACCCTACGAGCAGTACTTC. Translated: CASRSGHSPYEQYF.

This clonotype was seen many times. The chain carries TRBV11-2 and TRBJ1-1; unclear D gene. Per the germline V gene, CDR1 is SGHAT and CDR2 is FQNNGV. This CDR3 has 15 residues. Trimming took off 5 bases at V and 7 bases at J, with 20 bases between the two ends. CDR3 residues: CASSRQAGTVIEAFF. The CDR3 DNA reads as TGTGCCAGCAGCCGTCAGGCGGGAACAGTGATTGAAGCTTTCTTT. The complete variable domain, with remaining parts taken from reference TRBV11-2 and TRBJ1-1, reads EAGVAQSPRYKIIEKRQSVAFWCNPISGHATLYWYQQILGQGPKLLIQFQNNGVVDDSQLPKDRFSAERLKGVDSTLKIQPAKLEDSAVYLCASSRQAGTVIEAFFGQGTRLTVV.

This chain links TRBV24-1 with TRBJ1-5; 7 bases line up with TRBD1. CDR3 length: 14 amino acids. J lost 4 bases, V lost 11 bases, and 10 bases had no gene match. Germline V CDR1 and CDR2: KGHDR, SFDVKD. Written as DNA, the CDR3 is TGTGCCAACTCGGGACAGACATCAAATCAGCCCCAGCATTTT. It is translated as CANSGQTSNQPQHF.

This clonotype was counted between two and nine times. V gene TRBV7-9 combines with J gene TRBJ2-2; no firm D call. V lost 8 bases, J lost 5 bases, and 3 bases lay in between. CDR1 SEHNR and CDR2 FQNEAQ come from the germline V gene (reference sequence). This CDR3 has 10 residues. The CDR3 protein is CASGTGELFF. DNA for the CDR3: TGTGCCAGCGGAACCGGGGAGCTGTTTTTT.

This clonotype appeared many times. The gene calls are TRBV6-5 and TRBJ2-2; D may be TRBD1 or TRBD2 (5 bases each). The CDR3 runs to 13 residues. The V end lost 2 bases, the J end lost 7 bases, and 8 bases lay between the germline ends. Germline V gives CDR1 MNHEY, CDR2 SVGAGI. The CDR3 DNA follows: TGTGCCAGCAGTTACGGGGGTGGCGGGGAGCTGTTTTTT. This encodes CASSYGGGGELFF.

This clonotype appeared many times. The rearrangement links TRBV10-1 to TRBJ2-3; a possible D gene is TRBD2 (7 bases). V shed 5 bases and J shed 6 bases, with 15 bases lying between them. Germline CDR1 WNHNN, CDR2 SYGVQD (reference sequence). The CDR3 totals 14 residues. Written as DNA, the CDR3 is TGCGCCAGCAGTCTTGCGGGGGCAAGGGATACGCAGTATTTT. Its translation is CASSLAGARDTQYF.

In its sample, this clonotype was seen many times. The genes are TRBV5-6 and TRBJ2-2; TRBD1 agrees at 10 bases. With V trimmed by 5 bases and J by 8 bases, 9 bases remained unmatched. The CDR3 covers 15 residues. The germline gives CDR1 SGHDT, CDR2 YYEEEE. CDR3 in amino acids: CASSYPGQGPGELFF. In DNA form, the CDR3 reads TGTGCCAGCAGTTATCCGGGACAGGGGCCGGGGGAGCTGTTTTTT.